This is a list of T cell receptor beta chains from one sample in a study of blood T cells in healthy people across ages. In TCRdb, the 5' RACE reads were re-called with MiXCR into one record per CDR3 protein. Counted here are about 1.5 million distinct CDR3 sequences, about 45% occurring once; the ten biggest clones make up approximately 4.1%. Material for sequencing was blood. These receptors originate from a woman aged 18-30 years in good health. CDR3s include the opening cysteine and the closing phenylalanine or tryptophan. The D gene is left open where the match is weak. Size is omitted from some rows. Given values are once, few, many or a class for expanded clones.

V gene: TRBV5-6; clone size: .; D gene: .; J gene: TRBJ2-7; CDR3 DNA: TGTGCCAGCAGCTTCAATGGGGGGCAGATCTACAATGAGCAGTACTTC; CDR3 protein: CASSFNGGQIYNEQYF
V gene: TRBV12-3/TRBV12-4; clone size: few; D gene: .; J gene: TRBJ1-1; CDR3 DNA: TGTGCCAGCAGTTCCCCCCTCAACACTGAAGCTTTCTTT; CDR3 protein: CASSSPLNTEAFF
V gene: TRBV2; clone size: few; D gene: .; J gene: TRBJ2-1; CDR3 DNA: TGTGCCAGCGGCAGGGGCGGGACAACCTACAATGAGCAGTTCTTC; CDR3 protein: CASGRGGTTYNEQFF
V gene: TRBV7-9; clone size: .; D gene: .; J gene: TRBJ1-5; CDR3 DNA: TGTGCCAGCAGCCCTCTTCGGACACGGGTAGGGCAGCCCCAGCATTTT; CDR3 protein: CASSPLRTRVGQPQHF
V gene: TRBV12-3/TRBV12-4; clone size: many; D gene: .; J gene: TRBJ1-2; CDR3 DNA: TGTGCCAGCAGCCCGGGACGGATCTATGGCTACACCTTC; CDR3 protein: CASSPGRIYGYTF
V gene: TRBV4-3; clone size: .; D gene: .; J gene: TRBJ2-7; CDR3 DNA: TGCGCCAGCAGCCAAGTATTGGGACCCGAGGCCGAGCAGTACTTC; CDR3 protein: CASSQVLGPEAEQYF
V gene: TRBV6-5; clone size: .; D gene: .; J gene: TRBJ2-3; CDR3 DNA: TGTGCCAGCAGTTACCAGGGGAAGGGCACAGATACGCAGTATTTT; CDR3 protein: CASSYQGKGTDTQYF
V gene: TRBV7-2; clone size: .; D gene: .; J gene: TRBJ2-1; CDR3 DNA: TGTGCCAGCAGCTTAGTTGGGGACAATGTCAATGAGCAGTTCTTC; CDR3 protein: CASSLVGDNVNEQFF
V gene: TRBV7-9; clone size: once; D gene: TRBD1; J gene: TRBJ1-2; CDR3 DNA: TGTGCCAGCAGCCCAAGGACAGGGAGAATGAACTATGGCTACACCTTC; CDR3 protein: CASSPRTGRMNYGYTF
V gene: TRBV6-2/TRBV6-3; clone size: few; D gene: TRBD1; J gene: TRBJ1-5; CDR3 DNA: TGTGCCAGCAGTCGAGGGATTACAGGGGGTAGTCAGCCCCAGCATTTT; CDR3 protein: CASSRGITGGSQPQHF
V gene: TRBV10-3; clone size: .; D gene: TRBD2; J gene: TRBJ2-1; CDR3 DNA: TGTGCCATCGGCCCGGGACTAGCGGGGGTTTACAATGAGCAGTTCTTC; CDR3 protein: CAIGPGLAGVYNEQFF
V gene: TRBV12-3/TRBV12-4; clone size: many; D gene: TRBD1; J gene: TRBJ2-1; CDR3 DNA: TGTGCCAGCACCCCGGGACAGGGCTACAATGAGCAGTTCTTC; CDR3 protein: CASTPGQGYNEQFF
V gene: TRBV10-3; clone size: .; D gene: TRBD2; J gene: TRBJ2-3; CDR3 DNA: TGTGCCATCAGTGAGTCTACGGGACTAGCAGATACGCAGTATTTT; CDR3 protein: CAISESTGLADTQYF
V gene: TRBV6-1; clone size: .; D gene: TRBD1; J gene: TRBJ2-1; CDR3 DNA: TGTGCCAGCACCGGCAGGCTCCCCAAGCCAGGGGGCTCCTACAATGAGCAGTTCTTC; CDR3 protein: CASTGRLPKPGGSYNEQFF
V gene: TRBV2; clone size: .; D gene: .; J gene: TRBJ2-4; CDR3 DNA: TGTGCCAGCAGTTTGGGGTCGCCTCACATTCAGTACTTC; CDR3 protein: CASSLGSPHIQYF
V gene: TRBV7-2; clone size: .; D gene: .; J gene: TRBJ2-1; CDR3 DNA: TGTGCCAGCAGCTCACACGGCGGTGAGCAGTTCTTC; CDR3 protein: CASSSHGGEQFF
V gene: TRBV20-1; clone size: .; D gene: .; J gene: TRBJ2-7; CDR3 DNA: TGCAGTGCTAGACAGGACGGAACCTACGAGCAGTACTTC; CDR3 protein: CSARQDGTYEQYF
V gene: TRBV25-1; clone size: .; D gene: .; J gene: TRBJ2-5; CDR3 DNA: TGTGCCAGCAGTCTCGGACAGTTTTTAGAGACCCAGTACTTC; CDR3 protein: CASSLGQFLETQYF
V gene: TRBV6-5; clone size: .; D gene: .; J gene: TRBJ2-5; CDR3 DNA: TGTGCCAGCAGTTACTCGACGGGGTACGGGCAGTACTTC; CDR3 protein: CASSYSTGYGQYF
V gene: TRBV6-2/TRBV6-3; clone size: .; D gene: TRBD1; J gene: TRBJ1-1; CDR3 DNA: TGTGCCAGCAGTTCCCAGACAGGGAAAGCTTTCTTT; CDR3 protein: CASSSQTGKAFF
V gene: TRBV2; clone size: .; D gene: TRBD2; J gene: TRBJ2-5; CDR3 DNA: TGTGCCAGCCAGCGGGAGGCCTTTCAAGAGACCCAGTACTTC; CDR3 protein: CASQREAFQETQYF
V gene: TRBV14; clone size: few; D gene: .; J gene: TRBJ2-2; CDR3 DNA: TGTGCCAGCAGCCAAGAAGCAACCGGGGAGCTGTTTTTT; CDR3 protein: CASSQEATGELFF
V gene: TRBV7-2; clone size: many; D gene: .; J gene: TRBJ2-1; CDR3 DNA: TGTGCCAGCAGCTTAGACCATGAGCAGTTCTTC; CDR3 protein: CASSLDHEQFF
V gene: TRBV29-1; clone size: .; D gene: .; J gene: TRBJ1-1; CDR3 DNA: TGCAGCGTCCGTTCGGGGGTCTTAATGGACACTGAAGCTTTCTTT; CDR3 protein: CSVRSGVLMDTEAFF
V gene: TRBV4-3; clone size: few; D gene: .; J gene: TRBJ2-7; CDR3 DNA: TGCGCCAGCAGCCAAGATTACAACTACGAGCAGTACTTC; CDR3 protein: CASSQDYNYEQYF
V gene: TRBV12-3/TRBV12-4; clone size: .; D gene: .; J gene: TRBJ1-4; CDR3 DNA: TGTGCCAGCAGTTCCCAAGCAACTAATGAAAAACTGTTTTTT; CDR3 protein: CASSSQATNEKLFF
V gene: TRBV14; clone size: .; D gene: .; J gene: TRBJ2-1; CDR3 DNA: TGTGCCAGCAGCCAGGATGGGGCGGGATTGTGGAATGAGCAGTTCTTC; CDR3 protein: CASSQDGAGLWNEQFF
V gene: TRBV24-1; clone size: .; D gene: TRBD2; J gene: TRBJ2-1; CDR3 DNA: TGTGCCACCAGTGATTTGGGGACTAGCGGGATTCGGAATGAGCAGTTCTTC; CDR3 protein: CATSDLGTSGIRNEQFF
V gene: TRBV24-1; clone size: few; D gene: .; J gene: TRBJ1-5; CDR3 DNA: TGTGCCACCAGTGGAGACACCTATCAGCCCCAGCATTTT; CDR3 protein: CATSGDTYQPQHF
V gene: TRBV4-1; clone size: .; D gene: .; J gene: TRBJ1-1; CDR3 DNA: TGCGCCAGCAGCGTCGTCTGGGCGAACACTGAAGCTTTCTTT; CDR3 protein: CASSVVWANTEAFF
V gene: TRBV4-2; clone size: few; D gene: TRBD2; J gene: TRBJ2-1; CDR3 DNA: TGTGCCAGCAGCCAAGTGAGGAGCGGGAGGGCTACAAACAATGAGCAGTTCTTC; CDR3 protein: CASSQVRSGRATNNEQFF
V gene: TRBV27; clone size: once; D gene: .; J gene: TRBJ1-1; CDR3 DNA: TGTGCCAGCATTCCCGCGGACGGCGTGAACACTGAAGCTTTCTTT; CDR3 protein: CASIPADGVNTEAFF
V gene: TRBV29-1; clone size: .; D gene: TRBD1; J gene: TRBJ2-7; CDR3 DNA: TGCAGCGTGGGGGGACAGGGAAACTCCTACGAGCAGTACTTC; CDR3 protein: CSVGGQGNSYEQYF
V gene: TRBV20-1; clone size: .; D gene: .; J gene: TRBJ2-3; CDR3 DNA: TGCAGTGCTAGAACGGGAGCTCCAGATACGCAGTATTTT; CDR3 protein: CSARTGAPDTQYF
V gene: TRBV6-5; clone size: .; D gene: .; J gene: TRBJ1-5; CDR3 DNA: TGTGCCAGCAGTTACTCTAGGGCTCAGCCCCAGCATTTT; CDR3 protein: CASSYSRAQPQHF
V gene: TRBV28; clone size: few; D gene: .; J gene: TRBJ2-1; CDR3 DNA: TGTGCCAGCAGTCCCATCTCCGGCGATTGGAATGAGCAGTTCTTC; CDR3 protein: CASSPISGDWNEQFF
V gene: TRBV29-1; clone size: .; D gene: TRBD1; J gene: TRBJ1-1; CDR3 DNA: TGCAGCGTTGAAGACTACCGGACAGGGAACACTGAAGCTTTCTTT; CDR3 protein: CSVEDYRTGNTEAFF
V gene: TRBV30; clone size: .; D gene: .; J gene: TRBJ2-3; CDR3 DNA: TGTGCCTGGAGTGTACTGGAAGGGACCGCTACGCAGTATTTT; CDR3 protein: CAWSVLEGTATQYF
V gene: TRBV6-1; clone size: .; D gene: TRBD2; J gene: TRBJ2-3; CDR3 DNA: TGTGCCAGCAGTGAATGGGGCCTAGCGGGGATCTTGGATACGCAGTATTTT; CDR3 protein: CASSEWGLAGILDTQYF
V gene: TRBV7-9; clone size: .; D gene: .; J gene: TRBJ2-1; CDR3 DNA: TGTGCCAGCAGCGGCGGGAAGACGTACCAAGAGACCCAGTTCTTC; CDR3 protein: CASSGGKTYQETQFF
V gene: TRBV29-1; clone size: .; D gene: .; J gene: TRBJ2-7; CDR3 DNA: TGCAGCGTTGTGGACAGACGTTCCTACGAGCAGTACTTC; CDR3 protein: CSVVDRRSYEQYF
V gene: TRBV5-1; clone size: .; D gene: .; J gene: TRBJ2-7; CDR3 DNA: TGCGCCAGCAGCCTCGAACGGGATAGCGCGCAGTACTTC; CDR3 protein: CASSLERDSAQYF
V gene: TRBV4-1; clone size: few; D gene: .; J gene: TRBJ2-1; CDR3 DNA: TGCGCCAGCAGCCAAGGGAGAGCGGTAAGCTCCTACAATGAGCAGTTCTTC; CDR3 protein: CASSQGRAVSSYNEQFF
V gene: TRBV4-1; clone size: .; D gene: TRBD2; J gene: TRBJ2-3; CDR3 DNA: TGCGCCAGCAGCCTTCTAGTGACTAGCGTCGTTGATACGCAGTATTTT; CDR3 protein: CASSLLVTSVVDTQYF
V gene: TRBV6-1; clone size: .; D gene: TRBD1; J gene: TRBJ2-7; CDR3 DNA: TGTGCCAGCAGAAAAACCCGACAGGGCTACGAGCAGTACTTC; CDR3 protein: CASRKTRQGYEQYF
V gene: TRBV27; clone size: once; D gene: TRBD1; J gene: TRBJ1-5; CDR3 DNA: TGTGCCAGCAGAGCAGACAGGGCTCCGAGCAATCAGCCCCAGCATTTT; CDR3 protein: CASRADRAPSNQPQHF
V gene: TRBV12-3/TRBV12-4; clone size: .; D gene: TRBD2; J gene: TRBJ2-7; CDR3 DNA: TGTGCCAGCAGTTCTAGCGGGGGGGCCCCAAGCTCCTACAATGAGCAGTACTTC; CDR3 protein: CASSSSGGAPSSYNEQYF
V gene: TRBV2; clone size: .; D gene: .; J gene: TRBJ2-1; CDR3 DNA: TGTGCCAGCAGTGAAGCTGGTGAGCAGTTCTTC; CDR3 protein: CASSEAGEQFF
V gene: TRBV29-1; clone size: many; D gene: .; J gene: TRBJ2-7; CDR3 DNA: TGCAGCGTCGCCGAACAGGGAGAGCAGTACTTC; CDR3 protein: CSVAEQGEQYF
V gene: TRBV7-2; clone size: .; D gene: .; J gene: TRBJ1-2; CDR3 DNA: TGTGCCAGCAGCTCAGGGACGCGCAAGCTTTATGGCTACACCTTC; CDR3 protein: CASSSGTRKLYGYTF
V gene: TRBV13; clone size: few; D gene: TRBD1; J gene: TRBJ2-1; CDR3 DNA: TGTGCCAGCAGCGAATTGGCTCCGGGACAGGGCTACAATGAGCAGTTCTTC; CDR3 protein: CASSELAPGQGYNEQFF
V gene: TRBV7-9; clone size: .; D gene: TRBD2; J gene: TRBJ2-5; CDR3 DNA: TGTGCCAGCAGCTTAACTAGCGGGGCCGGAGAGACCCAGTACTTC; CDR3 protein: CASSLTSGAGETQYF
V gene: TRBV10-3; clone size: .; D gene: .; J gene: TRBJ2-5; CDR3 DNA: TGTGCCATCACCGAACTGGGGTCGGGGGAGACCCAGTACTTC; CDR3 protein: CAITELGSGETQYF
V gene: TRBV3-1; clone size: .; D gene: TRBD2; J gene: TRBJ2-1; CDR3 DNA: TGTGCCAGCAGCCAAGTACTAGCGGGCTCCTACAATGAGCAGTTCTTC; CDR3 protein: CASSQVLAGSYNEQFF
V gene: TRBV6-1; clone size: .; D gene: .; J gene: TRBJ2-6; CDR3 DNA: TGTGCCTTACAGGGTATCATCTCTGGGGCCAACGTCCTGACTTTC; CDR3 protein: CALQGIISGANVLTF
V gene: TRBV12-3/TRBV12-4; clone size: .; D gene: TRBD1; J gene: TRBJ1-4; CDR3 DNA: TGTGCCAGCAGCCGGGACAGAGGTTACGGTGAAAAACTGTTTTTT; CDR3 protein: CASSRDRGYGEKLFF